This section outlines one T cell receptor (beta chain) sequence together with its context. No antigen is known for it. The V end was cut by 4 bases, the J end by 0 bases, with 10 bases between. The CDR3 sequence is 15 residues long. CDR1 is LNHDA and CDR2 is SQIVND in the germline V gene (reference sequence). The data stem from a study of CD8+ T cells in alopecia areata. Study-level findings and limits: Patients shared TCRs less clearly than mice did, possibly for HLA-related reasons.

Isolated RNA was reverse transcribed into cDNA used as the sequencing template. Sequencing used immunoSEQ multiplex PCR; TCRdb keeps in-frame clones, though not all of them. This sample carries 110,000 to 150,000 clones, approximately 60% of them seen once, and the ten largest clones take approximately 34%. The source material was CD8+ T cells sorted from blood. V and J are TRBV19 and TRBJ2-1, with no clear D. The sequence was obtained from a human donor in good health. CDR3 loop: CASSTSWSSYNEQFF. CDR3 nucleotide sequence: TGTGCCAGTAGTACGTCGTGGAGCTCCTACAATGAGCAGTTCTTC.